This TCR beta chain was captured in a study of molecular identifiers for immune sequencing clone quantification. Study conclusions and caveats: Clones that exceeded 20 RNA copies held over 99% of effector molecules, yet under 1% in naive cells.

There are many counts of this clonotype. Its cognate antigen is unknown. Naive CD8 library inputs spanned roughly 17,000 to 1,100,000 sorted cells and 10%, 30% or 50% RNA. Sorting captured naive CD8 T cells as CD8+CD4-CCR7+CD45RA+. V shed 4 bases and J 3 bases; nucleotides not matched to a gene: 3. CDR3 length equals 13 residues. Looked up from germline, CDR1 is MGHRA and CDR2 is YSYEKL. It was with previously described methods and listed TCR primers that bulk TCR libraries were made. TCRdb reprocessed the PCR reads via MiXCR and lists one record per CDR3 protein. The table shows around 460,000 distinct CDR3 sequences, with about 22% occurring only once.

The origin of this receptor is a human donor in good health. Some libraries in this study had Jurkat cell RNA spiked in. The V gene is TRBV4-1, the J gene TRBJ2-7, with 7 bases that match TRBD1. The sample comprised naive CD8+ T cells from blood, with Jurkat cell RNA spiked in. Regarding subset: FACS-sorted CD8+CD4-CCR7+CD45RA+ naive T cells. The CDR3 sequence: CASSPHRGYEQYF. The CDR3 region has the DNA TGCGCCAGCAGCCCTCACAGGGGCTACGAGCAGTACTTC.